The 18 T cell receptor beta chains below come from one sample, sequenced in a study of cytomegalovirus exposure and HLA in healthy donors. The PCR was carried out with 60 Vbeta primers and 13 Jbeta primers. Assay: immunoSEQ multiplex PCR; the TCRdb copy retains only in-frame clones and omits some. This table has 110,000 to 150,000 clones, less than 9.5% appearing once. The sample was PBMCs. All receptors derive from a male donor in good health and CMV-seronegative.

V usage is TRBV28 and J usage is TRBJ1-5; 7 bases line up with TRBD1. From germline, CDR1 is MDHEN and CDR2 SYDVKM. This CDR3 has 14 residues. The junction had 4 bases not matched to a gene; V was cut back by 5 bases and J by 3 bases. In DNA form, the CDR3 reads TGTGCCAGCAGTGGAACAGGGGCCAATCAGCCCCAGCATTTT. Its protein is CASSGTGANQPQHF. The full variable domain, its missing parts supplied by reference TRBV28 and TRBJ1-5, is DVKVTQSSRYLVKRTGEKVFLECVQDMDHENMFWYRQDPGLGLRLIYFSYDVKMKEKGDIPEGYSVSREKKERFSLILESASTNQTSMYLCASSGTGANQPQHFGDGTRLSIL.

V and J are TRBV4-1 and TRBJ2-1; D is perhaps TRBD2 (6 bases). CDR1 is MGHRA and CDR2 is YSYEKL in the germline V gene. The CDR3 length is 16 residues. Trimming pared 6 bases from V and 4 bases from J, leaving 19 bases between. The CDR3, as DNA: TGCGCCAGCAGTCAGTACGGGAGCAATAGGTACAATGAGCAGTTCTTC. Translating it yields CASSQYGSNRYNEQFF.

This clone was observed a few times. V is TRBV7-6 and J is TRBJ2-3, with D hard to call. V gave up 5 bases and J gave up 1 base, with 7 bases separating them. This CDR3 spans 13 amino acids. The germline gives CDR1 SGHVS, CDR2 FNYEAQ. The CDR3 nucleotides read TGTGCCAGCAGCACAGCAGGCACAGATACGCAGTATTTT. It encodes CASSTAGTDTQYF.

The chain couples TRBV6-5 to TRBJ2-3; 9 nucleotides align to TRBD1. CDR1 is MNHEY and CDR2 is SVGAGI in the germline V gene. Germline trimming cut 5 bases from V and 10 bases from J; bases unmatched to any gene: 13. This CDR3 comprises 15 residues. The CDR3 coding sequence is TGTGCCAGCAGTACCGGGACAGGGTTTTCTCATGCGCAGTATTTT. Translated: CASSTGTGFSHAQYF.

The table lists this clone with a few counts. This sequence joins TRBV4-2 and TRBJ2-7, with 11 bases aligning to TRBD2. The CDR3 totals 14 residues. V gave up 4 bases and J gave up 3 bases; unmatched junction bases: 2. The germline V gene has CDR1 LGHNA and CDR2 YNFKEQ. This CDR3 reads CASSPTSGNYEQYF. Written as DNA, the CDR3 is TGTGCCAGCAGCCCGACTAGCGGGAACTACGAGCAGTACTTC.

This chain connects TRBV5-1 to TRBJ2-7, with a tentative D call TRBD1 (6 bases). CDR1 SGHRS and CDR2 YFSETQ come from the germline V gene. This CDR3 comprises 16 residues. Trimming cost V 4 bases and J 2 bases, with 19 bases left between them. The DNA for the CDR3 is TGCGCCAGCAGCCGCACCTCCGACAGGCGCCCCTACGAGCAGTACTTC. This gives the protein CASSRTSDRRPYEQYF.

The rearrangement links TRBV7-9 to TRBJ2-5; 7 bases map to TRBD1. CDR1 is SEHNR, CDR2 FQNEAQ, per germline (reference sequence). The CDR3 spans 16 residues. V was pared by 3 bases and J by 4 bases, with 11 bases of the junction left unmatched. The CDR3 here is CASSFPRGRGLETQYF. CDR3 sequence (DNA): TGTGCCAGCAGCTTCCCTCGGGGAAGGGGGCTAGAGACCCAGTACTTC. Combining the CDR3 with reference TRBV7-9 and TRBJ2-5 gives the whole variable domain DTGVSQNPRHKITKRGQNVTFRCDPISEHNRLYWYRQTLGQGPEFLTYFQNEAQLEKSRLLSDRFSAERPKGSFSTLEIQRTEQGDSAMYLCASSFPRGRGLETQYFGPGTRLLVL.

The chain uses TRBV5-6 and TRBJ1-1, with 9 bases matching TRBD1. CDR3 length equals 14 residues. Germline trimming cut 3 bases from V and 7 bases from J; bases unmatched to any gene: 7. Germline V gives CDR1 SGHDT, CDR2 YYEEEE. The CDR3 region is CASSWGQGWSEAFF. The CDR3 DNA sequence: TGTGCCAGCAGCTGGGGACAGGGCTGGAGTGAAGCTTTCTTT.

This clone was seen only a few times. The chain combines TRBV27 with TRBJ1-1, with a weak D call TRBD1 (5 bases). Germline lookup yields CDR1 MNHEY and CDR2 SMNVEV (reference sequence). The CDR3 covers 14 residues. Trimming left V 3 bases short and J 4 bases short, with 12 bases between. CDR3: CASSFLDRLTEAFF. The CDR3 nucleotides read TGTGCCAGCAGTTTCCTTGACAGACTCACTGAAGCTTTCTTT.

This clone showed up just a few times. The rearrangement links TRBV6-1 to TRBJ2-5; possibly TRBD2 for D (5 bases). Trimming removed 0 bases at V and 5 bases at J, with 10 bases between. This CDR3 has 14 residues. Per germline, CDR1 MNHNS and CDR2 SASEGT. The DNA of the CDR3 is TGTGCCAGCAGTGAAGCGCCAGGAGGTGAGACCCAGTACTTC. Amino acids: CASSEAPGGETQYF.

This clone was observed a handful of times. The genes are TRBV4-1 and TRBJ2-2, with 9 bases identical to TRBD1. The V segment lost 0 bases and the J segment 6 bases; nucleotides outside the gene matches: 5. This CDR3 contains 16 residues. Germline CDR1 and CDR2: MGHRA and YSYEKL. CDR3 sequence reads: CASSQDPRQGAGELFF. In DNA form, the CDR3 reads TGCGCCAGCAGCCAAGACCCGCGACAGGGGGCCGGGGAGCTGTTTTTT.

This clone appeared a few times. This chain joins TRBV9 and TRBJ2-6, with 10 bases identical to TRBD1. Trimming at V came to 3 bases and at J to 1 base, leaving 7 bases not matched to a gene. CDR1 and CDR2 (germline): SGDLS, YYNGEE. CDR3 length: 18 amino acids. CDR3 loop: CASSGAGTGVSGANVLTF. CDR3 DNA: TGTGCCAGCAGCGGAGCCGGGACAGGGGTTTCTGGGGCCAACGTCCTGACTTTC.

This chain connects TRBV19 to TRBJ2-1; 10 nucleotides agree with TRBD1. The CDR3 runs to 14 residues. The V segment lost 5 bases and the J segment 4 bases; nucleotides outside the gene matches: 2. Germline V lookup: CDR1 LNHDA, CDR2 SQIVND (reference sequence). Written as DNA, the CDR3 is TGTGCCAGTAGTTCGGACAGGGGGTACAATGAGCAGTTCTTC. Encoded protein: CASSSDRGYNEQFF.

With respect to this clone: Other DNA sequences in this sample translate to the same CDR3. The chain joins TRBV4-3 to TRBJ2-7; D may be TRBD1 (6 bases). V gave up 1 base and J gave up 4 bases, with 14 bases separating them. Germline assignment: CDR1 LGHNA and CDR2 YSLEER. This CDR3 region has 15 residues. The DNA of the CDR3 is TGCGCCAGCAGCCAAGGCACAGGGTTGTCTTACGAGCAGTACTTC. Translating gives CASSQGTGLSYEQYF.

The chain combines TRBV6-6 with TRBJ1-2, with 7 bases lining up with TRBD1. After removal of 5 bases from V and 8 bases from J, the junction contained 11 bases not matched to a gene. Germline V gene sequence: CDR1 MNHNY, CDR2 SVGAGI (reference sequence). The CDR3 is 14 residues long. CDR3 protein: CASSPSRGPGGYTF. The CDR3 DNA follows: TGTGCCAGCAGTCCTTCTAGGGGGCCGGGGGGCTACACCTTC.

The genes are TRBV9 and TRBJ1-2, with 7 nucleotides matching TRBD1. J gave up 5 bases and V 1 base, and 8 bases lay outside the gene matches. The germline V gene has CDR1 SGDLS and CDR2 YYNGEE. The length of the CDR3 is 15 residues. CDR3 loop: CASSVRQGLQYGYTF. The CDR3, as DNA: TGTGCCAGCAGCGTAAGACAGGGCCTACAGTATGGCTACACCTTC.

The CDR3 nucleotides are TGCGCCAGCAGCTTGGCTGTGGGGGGGCAAGAGACCCAGTACTTC. This sequence encodes CASSLAVGGQETQYF. The V and J genes are TRBV5-1 and TRBJ2-5, with 7 positions matching TRBD2. With 0 bases clipped from V and 2 bases from J, the junction kept 4 bases outside the gene matches. Germline CDR1 reads SGHRS; CDR2 reads YFSETQ. The CDR3 has 15 amino acids.

This clone came up a few times. The V and J genes are TRBV5-1 and TRBJ1-2, with 10 positions matching TRBD1. The length of the CDR3 is 13 residues. Germline CDR1 reads SGHRS; CDR2 reads YFSETQ. V gave up 4 bases and J gave up 8 bases; unmatched junction bases: 5. This CDR3 is CASSTGQGIGYTF. The CDR3 bases are TGCGCCAGCAGCACGGGACAGGGGATAGGCTACACCTTC.